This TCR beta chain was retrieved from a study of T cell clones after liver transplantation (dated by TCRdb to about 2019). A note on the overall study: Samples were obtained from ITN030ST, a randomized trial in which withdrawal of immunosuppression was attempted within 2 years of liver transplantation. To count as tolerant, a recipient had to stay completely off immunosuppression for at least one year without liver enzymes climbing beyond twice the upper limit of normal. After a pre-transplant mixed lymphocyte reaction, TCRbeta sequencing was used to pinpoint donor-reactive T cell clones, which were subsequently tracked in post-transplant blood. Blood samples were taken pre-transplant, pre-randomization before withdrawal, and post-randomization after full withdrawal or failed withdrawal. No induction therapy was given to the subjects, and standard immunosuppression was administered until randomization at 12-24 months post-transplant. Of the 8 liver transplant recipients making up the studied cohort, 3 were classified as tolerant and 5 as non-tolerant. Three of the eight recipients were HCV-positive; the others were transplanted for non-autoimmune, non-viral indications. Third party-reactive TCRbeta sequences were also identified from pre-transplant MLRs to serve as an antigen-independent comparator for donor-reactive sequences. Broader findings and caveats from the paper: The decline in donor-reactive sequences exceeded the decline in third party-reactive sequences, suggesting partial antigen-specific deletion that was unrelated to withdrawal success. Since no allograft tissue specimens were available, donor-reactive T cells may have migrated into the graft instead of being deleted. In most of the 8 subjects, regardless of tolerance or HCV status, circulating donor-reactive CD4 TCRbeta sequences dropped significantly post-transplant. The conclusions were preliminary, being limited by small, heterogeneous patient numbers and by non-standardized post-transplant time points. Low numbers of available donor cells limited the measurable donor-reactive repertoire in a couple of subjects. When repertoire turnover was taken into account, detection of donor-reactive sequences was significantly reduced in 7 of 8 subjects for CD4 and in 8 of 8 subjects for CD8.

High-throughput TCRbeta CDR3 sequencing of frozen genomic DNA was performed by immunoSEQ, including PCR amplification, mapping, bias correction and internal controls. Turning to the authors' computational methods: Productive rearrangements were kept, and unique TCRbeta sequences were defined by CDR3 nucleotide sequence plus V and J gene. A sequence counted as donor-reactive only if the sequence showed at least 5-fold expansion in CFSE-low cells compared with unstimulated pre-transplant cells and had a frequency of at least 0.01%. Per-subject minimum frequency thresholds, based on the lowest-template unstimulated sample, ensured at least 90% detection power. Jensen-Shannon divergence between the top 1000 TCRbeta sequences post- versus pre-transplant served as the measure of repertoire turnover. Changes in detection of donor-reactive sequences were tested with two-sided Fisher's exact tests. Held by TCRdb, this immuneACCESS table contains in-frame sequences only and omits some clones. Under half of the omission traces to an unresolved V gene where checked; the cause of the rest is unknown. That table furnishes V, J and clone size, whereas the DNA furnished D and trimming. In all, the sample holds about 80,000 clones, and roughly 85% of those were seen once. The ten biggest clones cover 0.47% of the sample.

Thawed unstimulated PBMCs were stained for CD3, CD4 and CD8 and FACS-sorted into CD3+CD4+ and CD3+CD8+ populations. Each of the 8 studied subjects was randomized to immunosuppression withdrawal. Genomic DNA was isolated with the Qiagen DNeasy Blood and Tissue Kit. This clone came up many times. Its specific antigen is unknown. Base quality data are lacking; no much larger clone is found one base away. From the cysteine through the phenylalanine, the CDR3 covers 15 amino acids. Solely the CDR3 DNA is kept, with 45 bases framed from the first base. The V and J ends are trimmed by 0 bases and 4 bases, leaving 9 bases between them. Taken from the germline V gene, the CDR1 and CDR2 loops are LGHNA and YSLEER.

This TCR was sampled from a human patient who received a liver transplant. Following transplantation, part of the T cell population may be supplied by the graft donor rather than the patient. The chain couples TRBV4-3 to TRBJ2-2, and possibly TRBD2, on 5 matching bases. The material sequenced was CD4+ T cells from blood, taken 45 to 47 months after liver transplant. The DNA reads TGCGCCAGCAGCCAAGATACTAGGAGCACCGGGGAGCTGTTTTTT. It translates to CASSQDTRSTGELFF.